The present TCR beta chain was sequenced within a study of T-cell memory formation after mild COVID-19. Study results and caveats: Whether day 37 second-wave clones are SARS-CoV-2-specific was not confirmed. A subset of responding clones appeared in pre-infection memory, suggesting cross-reactive memory joined.

This CDR3 comprises 11 residues. Germline V lookup: CDR1 LGHDT, CDR2 YNNKEL (reference sequence). The V gene lost 10 bases and the J gene lost 9 bases, with 14 bases spanning the gap. Remarks on this clonotype: Antigen unknown.

The TCR alpha and TCR beta cDNA libraries, bearing sample barcodes and UMIs, were generated by 5'RACE using constant-segment primers. TCRdb called the 5' RACE reads again in MiXCR, with one record for every CDR3 protein. The table lists roughly 600,000 distinct CDR3 sequences, about a sixth of them singletons, with around 12% in the top ten. V usage is TRBV3-1 and J usage is TRBJ2-3; possibly TRBD1 for D (6 bases). Sequencing used PBMCs or a T cell subset sorted from them (not recorded which). This clonotype was sampled from an adult woman who had mild COVID-19 (a few samples of this study predate the infection). Cell type and time point are not known. The CDR3 DNA is TGTGCCACAGGGGACCACCCAACGCAGTATTTT. It is translated as CATGDHPTQYF.